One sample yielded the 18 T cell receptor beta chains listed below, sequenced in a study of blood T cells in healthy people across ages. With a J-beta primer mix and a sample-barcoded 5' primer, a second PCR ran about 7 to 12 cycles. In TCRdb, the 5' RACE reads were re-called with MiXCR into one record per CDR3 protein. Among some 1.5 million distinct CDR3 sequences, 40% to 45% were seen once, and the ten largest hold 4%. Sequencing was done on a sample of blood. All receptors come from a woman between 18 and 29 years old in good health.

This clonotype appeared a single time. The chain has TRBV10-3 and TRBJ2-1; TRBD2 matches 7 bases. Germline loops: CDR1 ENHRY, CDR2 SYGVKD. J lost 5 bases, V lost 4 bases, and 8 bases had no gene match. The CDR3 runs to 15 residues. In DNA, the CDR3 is TGTGCCATCAGTGCGGTACTAGCGAGAAACAATGAGCAGTTCTTC. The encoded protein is CAISAVLARNNEQFF.

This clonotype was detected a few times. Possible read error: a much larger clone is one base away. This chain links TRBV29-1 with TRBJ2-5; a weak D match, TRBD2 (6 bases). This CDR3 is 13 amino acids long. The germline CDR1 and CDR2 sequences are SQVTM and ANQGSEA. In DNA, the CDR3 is TGCAGCGGTGAACGGGGGAACCAAGAGACCCAGTACTTC. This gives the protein CSGERGNQETQYF.

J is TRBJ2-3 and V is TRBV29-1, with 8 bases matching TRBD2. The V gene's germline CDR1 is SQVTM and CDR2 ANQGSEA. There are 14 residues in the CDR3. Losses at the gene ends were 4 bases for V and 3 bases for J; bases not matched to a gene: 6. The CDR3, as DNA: TGCAGCGTTGTGGTGCGGGGGGAGACAGATACGCAGTATTTT. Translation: CSVVVRGETDTQYF.

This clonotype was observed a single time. As DNA, the CDR3 is TGTGCCAGCAGATTCTCGGGACAGGGGGCAAGCGGCTACACCTTC. Residues: CASRFSGQGASGYTF. The genes are TRBV6-5 and TRBJ1-2; TRBD1 matches 12 bases. The V gene end was trimmed by 6 bases and the J gene end by 8 bases; junction bases not matched to a gene: 10. Germline V gene lookup returns CDR1 MNHEY and CDR2 SVGAGI. The CDR3 totals 15 residues.

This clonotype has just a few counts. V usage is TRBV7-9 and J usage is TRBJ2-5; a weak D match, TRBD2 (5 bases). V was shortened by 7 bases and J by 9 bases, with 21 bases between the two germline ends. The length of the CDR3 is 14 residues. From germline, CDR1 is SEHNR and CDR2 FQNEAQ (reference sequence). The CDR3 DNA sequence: TGTGCCAGCACCCTAGCAGGTGGGCCCGACTCCCAGTACTTC. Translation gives CASTLAGGPDSQYF.

As DNA, the CDR3 is TGTGCCAGCAGACCGACAGGAGTGGAGACCCAGTTCTTC. This translates into CASRPTGVETQFF. The V and J genes are TRBV7-9 and TRBJ2-1, with D possibly TRBD1 on 6 matching bases. Trimming shortened V by 6 bases and J by 13 bases, and 19 bases separated the two germline ends. Germline CDR1 is SEHNR and CDR2 is FQNEAQ (reference sequence). This CDR3 comprises 13 residues.

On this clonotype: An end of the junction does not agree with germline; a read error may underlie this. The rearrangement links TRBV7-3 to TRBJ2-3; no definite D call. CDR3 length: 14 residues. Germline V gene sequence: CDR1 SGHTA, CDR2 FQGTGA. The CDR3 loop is CASSLNGFTDTQYF. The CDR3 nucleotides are TGTGCCAGCAGCTTAAACGGGTTCACAGATACACAGTATTTT.

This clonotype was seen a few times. The CDR3 protein is CASSLGGSSQHF. CDR3 nucleotides: TGCGCCAGCAGTCTGGGGGGCAGTTCCCAGCATTTT. The J gene is TRBJ1-5, the V gene TRBV23-1, with D possibly TRBD1 on 6 matching bases. TRBV23-1 is identified as an open reading frame with a role that is uncertain. V was clipped by 4 bases and J by 11 bases, with 12 bases between them. The CDR3 has 12 amino acids.

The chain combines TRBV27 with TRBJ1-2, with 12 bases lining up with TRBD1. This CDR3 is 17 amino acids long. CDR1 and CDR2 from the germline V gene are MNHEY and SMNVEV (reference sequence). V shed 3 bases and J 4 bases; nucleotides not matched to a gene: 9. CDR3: CASSFGTGGAGGYGYTF. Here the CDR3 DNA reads TGTGCCAGCAGTTTCGGGACAGGGGGCGCTGGGGGCTATGGCTACACCTTC.

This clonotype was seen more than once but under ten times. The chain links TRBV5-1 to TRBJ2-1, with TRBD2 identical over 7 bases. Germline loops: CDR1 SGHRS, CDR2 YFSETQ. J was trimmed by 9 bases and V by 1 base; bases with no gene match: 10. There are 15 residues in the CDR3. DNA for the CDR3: TGCGCCAGCAGCTTGCCGGCGGGGAGGGCGGGTGAGCAGTTCTTC. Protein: CASSLPAGRAGEQFF. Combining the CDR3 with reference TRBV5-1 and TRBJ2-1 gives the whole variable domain KAGVTQTPRYLIKTRGQQVTLSCSPISGHRSVSWYQQTPGQGLQFLFEYFSETQRNKGNFPGRFSGRQFSNSRSEMNVSTLELGDSALYLCASSLPAGRAGEQFFGPGTRLTVL.

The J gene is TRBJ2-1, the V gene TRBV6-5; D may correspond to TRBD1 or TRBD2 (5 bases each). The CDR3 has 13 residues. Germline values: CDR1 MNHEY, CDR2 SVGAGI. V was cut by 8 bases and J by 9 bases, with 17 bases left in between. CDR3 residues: CASAGTGIGEQFF. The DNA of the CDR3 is TGTGCCAGCGCCGGGACGGGGATTGGTGAGCAGTTCTTC.

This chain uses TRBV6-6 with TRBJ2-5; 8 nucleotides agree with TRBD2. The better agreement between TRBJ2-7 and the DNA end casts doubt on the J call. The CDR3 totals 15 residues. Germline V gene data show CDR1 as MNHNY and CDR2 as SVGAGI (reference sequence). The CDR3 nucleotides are TGTGCCAGCAGTTACGCGGGAGGCAAAGGGAACGAGCAGTACTTC. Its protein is CASSYAGGKGNEQYF.

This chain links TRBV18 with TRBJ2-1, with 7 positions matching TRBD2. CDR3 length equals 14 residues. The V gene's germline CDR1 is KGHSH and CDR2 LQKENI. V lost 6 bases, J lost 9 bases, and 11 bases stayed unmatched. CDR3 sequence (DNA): TGTGCCAGCTCGCCTGCGGGAGTAAAAGGTGAGCAGTTCTTC. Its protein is CASSPAGVKGEQFF.

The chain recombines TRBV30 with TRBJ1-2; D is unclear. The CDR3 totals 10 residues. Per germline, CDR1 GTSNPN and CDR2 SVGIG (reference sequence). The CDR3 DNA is TGTCTGGCAGACCTTCGGGGCTACACCTTC. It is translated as CLADLRGYTF.

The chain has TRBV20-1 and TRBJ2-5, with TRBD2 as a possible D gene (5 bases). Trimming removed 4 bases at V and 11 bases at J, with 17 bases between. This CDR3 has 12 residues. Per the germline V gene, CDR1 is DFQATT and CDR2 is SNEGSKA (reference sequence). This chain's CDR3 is CSATVGVGGQYF. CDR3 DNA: TGCAGTGCTACAGTGGGAGTTGGCGGGCAGTACTTC.

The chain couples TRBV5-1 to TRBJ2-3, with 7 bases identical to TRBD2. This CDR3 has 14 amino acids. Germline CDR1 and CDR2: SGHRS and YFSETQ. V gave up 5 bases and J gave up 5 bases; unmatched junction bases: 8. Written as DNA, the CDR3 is TGCGCCAGCAGAAAAGAAATAGCGGGAGATACGCAGTATTTT. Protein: CASRKEIAGDTQYF.

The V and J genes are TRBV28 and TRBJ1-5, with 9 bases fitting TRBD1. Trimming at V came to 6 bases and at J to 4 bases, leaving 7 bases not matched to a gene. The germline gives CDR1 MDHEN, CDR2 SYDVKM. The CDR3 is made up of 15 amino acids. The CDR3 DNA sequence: TGTGCCAGCAGCTGGAGACAGGGGGGGAATCAGCCCCAGCATTTT. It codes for CASSWRQGGNQPQHF.

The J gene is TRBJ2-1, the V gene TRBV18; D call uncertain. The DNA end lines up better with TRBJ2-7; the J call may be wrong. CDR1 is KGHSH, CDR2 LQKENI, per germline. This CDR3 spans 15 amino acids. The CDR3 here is CASSPGLDAYNEQYF. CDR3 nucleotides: TGTGCCAGCTCACCAGGGCTAGATGCCTACAATGAGCAGTACTTC.